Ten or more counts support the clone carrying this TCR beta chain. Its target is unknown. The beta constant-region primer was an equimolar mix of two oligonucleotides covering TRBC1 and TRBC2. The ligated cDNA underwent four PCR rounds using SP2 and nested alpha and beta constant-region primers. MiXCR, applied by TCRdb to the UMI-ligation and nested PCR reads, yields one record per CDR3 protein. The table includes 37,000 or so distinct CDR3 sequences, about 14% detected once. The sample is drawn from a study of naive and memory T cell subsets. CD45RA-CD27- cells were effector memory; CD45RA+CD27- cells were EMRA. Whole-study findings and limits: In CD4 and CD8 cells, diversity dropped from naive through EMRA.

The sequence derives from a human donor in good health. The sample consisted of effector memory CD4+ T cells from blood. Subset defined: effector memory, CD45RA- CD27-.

In nucleotides, the CDR3 is TGTGCCAGCAGCAGGGCCCAGCAGGAGCCCCAGCATTTT. This gives the protein CASSRAQQEPQHF. The rearrangement uses TRBV12-3 or TRBV12-4 and TRBJ1-5; TRBD1 might be the D (5 bases). V was shortened by 6 bases and J by 8 bases, with 14 bases between the two germline ends. The CDR3 consists of 13 residues.